This T cell receptor beta chain was sequenced during a study of T-cell reconstitution after alpha-beta-depleted transplantation in children. Preparation of the TCRbeta library was carried out with unique molecular identifiers. MiXCR, applied by TCRdb to the PCR reads, yields one record per CDR3 protein. Among about 900,000 distinct CDR3 sequences, less than 30% were seen once, and the ten largest hold 28%. V was clipped by 2 bases and J by 5 bases, with 10 bases between them. The CDR3 length is 13 residues. The germline CDR1 and CDR2 sequences are ENHRY and SYGVKD. The sequence was obtained from a boy less than two years old who had a stem cell transplant for SCID, so the T cells may come from the graft donor. This sample comprised PBMCs, mostly from graft donor cells, obtained 360 days after TCRalphabeta/CD19-depleted stem cell transplant. This chain links TRBV10-3 with TRBJ2-7, with D perhaps matching TRBD1 or TRBD2 (5 bases each). The CDR3 DNA follows: TGTGCCATCAGTGAGGCCGGGGCGGACGAGCAGTACTTC. It yields the protein CAISEAGADEQYF.